These 7 T cell receptor beta chains came from one sample sequenced in a study of blood T cell repertoires in COVID-19. Measured with immunoSEQ multiplex PCR; TCRdb has only the in-frame clones, and not every one. This table has hundreds of thousands of clones, 85% appearing once. The specimen was peripheral blood. All receptors come from a man aged 50 or older with active or convalescent COVID-19.

The V call is TRBV7-9, the J call TRBJ2-5; D possibly corresponds to TRBD2 (7 bases). Germline loops: CDR1 SEHNR, CDR2 FQNEAQ (reference sequence). Trimming removed 1 base at V and 4 bases at J, with 19 bases between. The CDR3 spans 17 residues. In DNA form, the CDR3 reads TGTGCCAGCAGCTTAGTGGGGGCGGGAGTAGGGCGAGAGACCCAGTACTTC. Its translation: CASSLVGAGVGRETQYF.

The chain carries TRBV11-1 and TRBJ2-2, with TRBD1 matching 8 bases. The junction had 2 bases not matched to a gene; V was cut back by 4 bases and J by 1 base. The CDR3 contains 15 residues. Germline V gives CDR1 SGHAT, CDR2 FQDESV (reference sequence). CDR3 nucleotides: TGTGCCAGCAGCTCAGGACAGGGGAACACCGGGGAGCTGTTTTTT. Translated: CASSSGQGNTGELFF. The full variable domain, completed using reference TRBV11-1 and TRBJ2-2, is EAEVAQSPRYKITEKSQAVAFWCDPISGHATLYWYRQILGQGPELLVQFQDESVVDDSQLPKDRFSAERLKGVDSTLKIQPAELGDSAMYLCASSSGQGNTGELFFGEGSRLTVL.

The CDR3 nucleotides are TGTGCCAGCGCCGGGACAGGGGGCAGCGAGCAGTACTTC. Translated: CASAGTGGSEQYF. The V gene is TRBV5-6, the J gene TRBJ2-7; 12 nucleotides align to TRBD1. This CDR3 is 13 amino acids long. Germline-derived CDR1 and CDR2 are SGHDT and YYEEEE. V shed 7 bases and J 6 bases; nucleotides not matched to a gene: 5.

In its sample, this clone was seen a few times. The chain employs TRBV3-1 (or the pseudogene TRBV3-2) and TRBJ2-5, with D perhaps TRBD2 (6 bases). The CDR3 length is 15 residues. The germline V gene encodes CDR1 LGHDT and CDR2 YNNKEL (reference sequence). Trimming took 1 base from V and 5 from J, leaving 14 bases between them. In nucleotides, the CDR3 is TGTGCCAGCAGCCAAGTGGTGCACAGCGGGGAGACCCAGTACTTC. It codes for CASSQVVHSGETQYF.

The V gene is TRBV19, the J gene TRBJ2-1, with 8 bases identical to TRBD2. Unmatched junction bases numbered 7, after V lost 2 bases and J lost 7 bases. Germline CDR1 reads LNHDA; CDR2 reads SQIVND (reference sequence). The CDR3 sequence is 15 residues long. The chain's CDR3 is CASSIREGLGNEQFF. In nucleotides, the CDR3 is TGTGCCAGTAGTATACGGGAGGGCCTAGGAAATGAGCAGTTCTTC. Based on the CDR3 plus reference TRBV19 and TRBJ2-1, the full variable domain is DGGITQSPKYLFRKEGQNVTLSCEQNLNHDAMYWYRQDPGQGLRLIYYSQIVNDFQKGDIAEGYSVSREKKESFPLTVTSAQKNPTAFYLCASSIREGLGNEQFFGPGTRLTVL.

The chain links TRBV2 to TRBJ2-3; TRBD1 agrees at 7 bases. The germline V gene encodes CDR1 SNHLY and CDR2 FYNNEI. V lost 6 bases and J lost 2; bases outside the gene matches: 11. The CDR3 consists of 16 residues. The CDR3 bases are TGTGCCAGCAGGTCGAGGACAGGTGCCCCCACAGATACGCAGTATTTT. Translated, it gives CASRSRTGAPTDTQYF. The entire variable domain, with the rest obtained from reference TRBV2 and TRBJ2-3, is as follows: EPEVTQTPSHQVTQMGQEVILRCVPISNHLYFYWYRQILGQKVEFLVSFYNNEISEKSEIFDDQFSVERPDGSNFTLKIRSTKLEDSAMYFCASRSRTGAPTDTQYFGPGTRLTVL.

This clone came up once. The chain joins TRBV7-2 to TRBJ1-2; TRBD1 aligns across 7 bases. The CDR3 consists of 13 residues. V was pared by 5 bases and J by 2 bases, with 2 bases of the junction left unmatched. The germline V gene encodes CDR1 SGHTA and CDR2 FQGNSA. The CDR3 sequence: CASSRDRNYGYTF. The CDR3 coding sequence is TGTGCCAGCAGCCGGGACAGAAACTATGGCTACACCTTC.